One sample yielded the 9 T cell receptor beta chains listed below, sequenced in a study of blood T cell repertoires in COVID-19. Here immunoSEQ multiplex PCR was the method, and the copy in TCRdb shows in-frame clones only, minus some. The data show roughly 260,000 clones, about nine tenths seen once. Sequencing was performed on peripheral blood. The receptor set was obtained from a woman in her 50s who had recovered from COVID-19.

The chain carries TRBV27 and TRBJ1-6; no definite D call. Germline V gene lookup returns CDR1 MNHEY and CDR2 SMNVEV (reference sequence). The CDR3 spans 15 residues. Trimming took off 8 bases at V and 0 bases at J, with 11 bases between the two ends. CDR3 sequence (DNA): TGTGCCAGCCTTGGGCGAAGCTCCTATAATTCACCCCTCCACTTT. It specifies CASLGRSSYNSPLHF.

This clone came up once. The V and J genes are TRBV19 and TRBJ1-1, with D unresolved. V lost 4 bases and J 0 bases, leaving 3 bases between the germline ends. Germline V CDR1 and CDR2: LNHDA, SQIVND (reference sequence). CDR3 length equals 12 residues. In nucleotides, the CDR3 is TGTGCCAGTAGTAATATGAACACTGAAGCTTTCTTT. As protein: CASSNMNTEAFF.

J is TRBJ2-2 and V is TRBV19; TRBD2 matches 7 bases. The CDR3 runs 16 residues. Germline assignment: CDR1 LNHDA and CDR2 SQIVND (reference sequence). With V trimmed by 9 bases and J by 0 bases, 10 bases remained unmatched. Here the CDR3 reads CASLPKRDANTGELFF. The DNA for the CDR3 is TGTGCCAGCTTACCGAAGCGGGACGCGAACACCGGGGAGCTGTTTTTT.

This clone has a handful of counts. V gene TRBV20-1 combines with J gene TRBJ2-1, with D possibly TRBD2 on 5 matching bases. The CDR3 sequence is 11 residues long. Trimming removed 5 bases at V and 5 bases at J, with 7 bases between. Germline V gene sequence: CDR1 DFQATT, CDR2 SNEGSKA (reference sequence). CDR3 nucleotide sequence: TGCAGTGCTGAACTAGACAATGAGCAGTTCTTC. Encoded protein: CSAELDNEQFF.

CDR3 sequence (DNA): TGCAGCGTTGAAGCGGGAAGGACAGGGGGCCTCGAGCAGTACTTC. Amino acid sequence: CSVEAGRTGGLEQYF. V gene TRBV29-1 combines with J gene TRBJ2-7; 11 bases map to TRBD1. The CDR3 runs 15 residues. Germline V CDR1 and CDR2: SQVTM, ANQGSEA. Trimming cost V 1 base and J 6 bases; bases outside gene matches: 8.

This chain connects TRBV28 to TRBJ2-3; 8 bases line up with TRBD1. With 5 bases clipped from V and 2 bases from J, the junction kept 9 bases outside the gene matches. There are 16 residues in the CDR3. Germline V gene data show CDR1 as MDHEN and CDR2 as SYDVKM. CDR3 protein: CASSIPQGANTDTQYF. The DNA of the CDR3 is TGTGCCAGCAGTATACCGCAGGGGGCGAACACAGATACGCAGTATTTT.

This clone has a single count. The chain links TRBV7-2 to TRBJ2-1, with 14 bases that match TRBD2. The CDR3 contains 14 residues. V shed 3 bases, J shed 15 bases, and the junction held 7 bases outside the gene matches. From germline, CDR1 is SGHTA and CDR2 FQGNSA. DNA of the CDR3: TGTGCCAGCAGCTTCGGGACTAGCGGGAGTTTAGGGTTCTTC. Translation gives CASSFGTSGSLGFF.

This rearrangement joins TRBV7-9 to TRBJ2-1; 9 nucleotides align to TRBD1. V lost 5 bases and J lost 5; bases outside the gene matches: 4. Germline V gene lookup returns CDR1 SEHNR and CDR2 FQNEAQ (reference sequence). CDR3 length: 14 residues. CDR3 DNA: TGTGCCAGCAGCCCCCGGGACAGGGACAATGAGCAGTTCTTC. Its translation is CASSPRDRDNEQFF.

This chain joins TRBV3-1 (or the pseudogene TRBV3-2) and TRBJ2-6; D perhaps matches TRBD1 (5 bases). Looked up from germline, CDR1 is LGHDT and CDR2 is YNNKEL (reference sequence). The germline V and J ends were trimmed by 2 bases and 1 base, with 9 bases remaining between them. The CDR3 spans 16 residues. The CDR3 DNA follows: TGTGCCAGCAGCCAAATTACAGGATCTGGGGCCAACGTCCTGACTTTC. Amino acids: CASSQITGSGANVLTF.